What follows is one T cell receptor (beta chain) and its context. This CDR3 is 13 amino acids long. CDR1 is SEHNR, CDR2 FQNEAQ, per germline (reference sequence). Germline trimming cut 5 bases from V and 6 bases from J; bases unmatched to any gene: 6. This entry is derived from a study of blood T cell repertoires in COVID-19. About the research overall: Samples of COVID-19 (acute and convalescent) were obtained from the United States, Italy and Spain.

As processed by the authors: Amplification from reference gene primers served as the basis for estimated nucleated cell counts. The method was immunoSEQ multiplex PCR; TCRdb's version includes in-frame clones alone and lacks a portion of them. V and J calls and clone size are given by that table; D and trimming were obtained from the DNA. The sample lists 120,000 to 150,000 clones; 70% to 90% were seen once. The sequence came from a woman between 50 and 59 years old with acute or convalescent COVID-19. This chain connects TRBV7-9 to TRBJ1-1; the match to TRBD1 covers 7 bases. The sample taken for sequencing was peripheral blood. The DNA of the CDR3 is TGTGCCAGCAGCCTGACAGGGTCCGCTGAAGCTTTCTTT. This codes for CASSLTGSAEAFF.